This TCR beta chain came from a study of CD8+CD57+ T cells in acquired aplastic anemia. CD8+CD57+ cell expansion had been shown by flow cytometry in patients chosen for sequencing. Each patient had severe acquired aplastic anemia. A note on this clonotype: Antigen: not known.

CDR3 and TCR beta VDJ profiling relied on genomic DNA as the template. TCRdb re-analysed the reads in MiXCR, keeping a single row per CDR3 protein. The sample includes 150,000 to 200,000 distinct CDR3 sequences, more than 40% of them seen just once. CDR3 size: 13 residues. The J segment lost 5 bases and the V segment lost 5 bases, leaving 4 bases of the junction unmatched. Germline V gene data show CDR1 as SNHLY and CDR2 as FYNNEI. Study-level points and caveats: Patients and controls had CD8+ Simpson's diversity values that were not significantly distinct. Comparison of patients with controls identified around 30 shared CD8+ CDR3 sequences.

Sequenced input: sorted CD4+, CD8+, or CD8+CD57+ T cells (not recorded which) from PBMCs. The V call is TRBV2, the J call TRBJ1-1; 8 nucleotides match TRBD1. The TCR was taken from a human donor with aplastic anemia. The CDR3 nucleotides read TGTGCCAGCAGTCCAGGGGGCAGAACTGAAGCTTTCTTT. It translates to CASSPGGRTEAFF.